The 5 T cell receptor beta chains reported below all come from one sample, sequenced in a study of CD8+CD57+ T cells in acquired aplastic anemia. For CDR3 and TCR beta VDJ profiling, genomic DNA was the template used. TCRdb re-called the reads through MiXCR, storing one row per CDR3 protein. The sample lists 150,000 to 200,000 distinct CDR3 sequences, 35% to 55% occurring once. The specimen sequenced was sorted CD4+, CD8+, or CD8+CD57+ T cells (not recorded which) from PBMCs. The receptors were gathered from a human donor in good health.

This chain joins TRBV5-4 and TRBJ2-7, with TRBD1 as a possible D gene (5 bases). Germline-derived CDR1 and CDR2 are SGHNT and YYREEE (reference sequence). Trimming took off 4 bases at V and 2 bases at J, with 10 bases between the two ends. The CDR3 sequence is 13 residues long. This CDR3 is CASSPTETYEQYF. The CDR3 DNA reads TGTGCCAGCAGCCCGACAGAAACCTACGAGCAGTACTTC.

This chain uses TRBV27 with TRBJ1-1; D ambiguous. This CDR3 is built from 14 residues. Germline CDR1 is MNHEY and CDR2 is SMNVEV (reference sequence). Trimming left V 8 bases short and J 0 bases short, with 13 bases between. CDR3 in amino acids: CASRTTQVNTEAFF. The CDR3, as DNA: TGTGCCAGCCGGACGACCCAGGTGAACACTGAAGCTTTCTTT.

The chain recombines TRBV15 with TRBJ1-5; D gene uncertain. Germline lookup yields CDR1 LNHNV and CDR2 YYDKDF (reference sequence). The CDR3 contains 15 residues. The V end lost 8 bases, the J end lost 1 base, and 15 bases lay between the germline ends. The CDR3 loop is CATQEKVESNQPQHF. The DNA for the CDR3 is TGTGCCACCCAAGAAAAAGTAGAGAGCAATCAGCCCCAGCATTTT.

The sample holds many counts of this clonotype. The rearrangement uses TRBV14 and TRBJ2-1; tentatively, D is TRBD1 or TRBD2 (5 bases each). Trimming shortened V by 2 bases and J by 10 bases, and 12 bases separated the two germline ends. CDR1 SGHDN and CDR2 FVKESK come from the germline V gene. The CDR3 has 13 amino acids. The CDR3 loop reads CASSQSAGTEQFF. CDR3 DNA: TGTGCCAGCAGCCAATCAGCCGGGACCGAGCAGTTCTTC. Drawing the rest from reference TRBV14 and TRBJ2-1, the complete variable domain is EAGVTQFPSHSVIEKGQTVTLRCDPISGHDNLYWYRRVMGKEIKFLLHFVKESKQDESGMPNNRFLAERTGGTYSTLKVQPAELEDSGVYFCASSQSAGTEQFFGPGTRLTVL.

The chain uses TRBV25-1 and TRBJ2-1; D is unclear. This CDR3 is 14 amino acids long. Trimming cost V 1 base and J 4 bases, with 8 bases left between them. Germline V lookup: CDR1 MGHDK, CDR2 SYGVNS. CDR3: CASSESAAYNEQFF. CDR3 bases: TGTGCCAGCAGTGAATCCGCAGCATACAATGAGCAGTTCTTC.